A single sample is the source of the 16 T cell receptor beta chains below, sequenced in a study of response to subunit inactivated influenza vaccine. Using its own MiXCR run on the RT-PCR reads, TCRdb lists one record per CDR3 protein. This sample has about half a million distinct CDR3 sequences; 7.6% occur once, and the top ten carry 10% to 15%. The material sequenced was PBMCs from blood, taken 23 to 25 months after vaccination. These receptor sequences come from a man aged 50 to 69 who received an inactivated influenza vaccine.

This chain uses TRBV24-1 with TRBJ2-1, with unresolved D. The V gene's germline CDR1 is KGHDR and CDR2 SFDVKD. This CDR3 contains 13 residues. Trimming removed 4 bases from V and 7 bases from J, with 10 bases in between. CDR3 region: CATSENPRNEQFF. CDR3 sequence (DNA): TGTGCCACCAGTGAAAATCCACGGAATGAGCAGTTCTTC.

This chain links TRBV4-3 with TRBJ1-5; no definite D call. V was clipped by 2 bases and J by 7 bases, with 12 bases between them. The CDR3 is made up of 14 amino acids. The germline V gene encodes CDR1 LGHNA and CDR2 YSLEER. The CDR3 sequence is CASSQSVTRQPQHF. CDR3 sequence (DNA): TGCGCCAGCAGCCAATCAGTTACGAGGCAGCCCCAGCATTTT.

This clonotype was counted ten times or more. The chain carries TRBV5-5 and TRBJ1-2, with D perhaps TRBD1 (5 bases). The CDR3 loop spans 15 amino acids. The ends were cut back, 2 bases at V and 0 bases at J, with 11 bases in the middle. From germline, CDR1 is SGHKS and CDR2 YYEKEE (reference sequence). CDR3 bases: TGTGCCAGCAGCTTAGCGGGGACTGCTAACTATGGCTACACCTTC. It codes for CASSLAGTANYGYTF.

This chain connects TRBV20-1 to TRBJ2-5; D may be TRBD1 (5 bases). Germline loops: CDR1 DFQATT, CDR2 SNEGSKA (reference sequence). The CDR3 is 12 residues long. Trimming took 6 bases from V and 7 from J, leaving 15 bases between them. The CDR3, as DNA: TGCAGTGCCCGCCGGACACCGGCGACCCAGTACTTC. This translates into CSARRTPATQYF.

The chain links TRBV7-2 to TRBJ2-1; 7 bases are a match to TRBD2. CDR3 length: 16 residues. Germline V gene lookup returns CDR1 SGHTA and CDR2 FQGNSA. The ends lost 1 base at V and 3 bases at J; junction bases unmatched: 6. CDR3 amino acids: CASSLVYGTNYNEQFF. In DNA, the CDR3 is TGTGCCAGCAGCTTAGTTTACGGGACTAACTACAATGAGCAGTTCTTC.

The genes are TRBV12-3 or TRBV12-4 and TRBJ2-1, with a possible D match to TRBD1 (5 bases). The CDR3 has 14 amino acids. Between the trimmed V and J ends, which lost 2 bases and 6 bases, there was a span of 11 bases. CDR3 amino acids: CASSLQGMGNEQFF. The CDR3 DNA sequence: TGTGCCAGCAGTTTACAGGGAATGGGCAATGAGCAGTTCTTC.

This clonotype was found a few times. DNA for the CDR3: TGTGCCAGCAGCTTAGTGCCAGGGCTAGATACGCAGTATTTT. It translates to CASSLVPGLDTQYF. The chain uses TRBV11-2 and TRBJ2-3, with D possibly being TRBD1 (5 bases). This CDR3 region has 14 residues. Germline V gene lookup returns CDR1 SGHAT and CDR2 FQNNGV. V shed 1 base and J shed 5 bases, with 10 bases lying between them.

The table lists this clonotype with a few counts. The rearrangement uses TRBV4-1 and TRBJ1-5; no clear D gene. The CDR3 consists of 15 residues. Germline V CDR1 and CDR2: MGHRA, YSYEKL. The V end was cut by 0 bases, the J end by 2 bases, with 8 bases between. The CDR3 DNA reads TGCGCCAGCAGCCAAGAGGGGAATGGCAATCAGCCCCAGCATTTT. Amino acids: CASSQEGNGNQPQHF.

This clonotype appeared many times. J is TRBJ1-2 and V is TRBV5-1; a weak D match, TRBD1 (5 bases). This CDR3 comprises 13 residues. CDR1 and CDR2 (germline): SGHRS, YFSETQ. Trimming removed 2 bases from V and 4 bases from J, with 9 bases in between. This chain's CDR3 is CASSFGQGYGYTF. Here the CDR3 DNA reads TGCGCCAGCAGCTTCGGCCAGGGCTATGGCTACACCTTC. Using reference TRBV5-1 and TRBJ1-2 for the parts outside the CDR3, the full variable domain is KAGVTQTPRYLIKTRGQQVTLSCSPISGHRSVSWYQQTPGQGLQFLFEYFSETQRNKGNFPGRFSGRQFSNSRSEMNVSTLELGDSALYLCASSFGQGYGYTFGSGTRLTVV.

CDR3 nucleotide sequence: TGTGCCAGCAGCTACGACAGGGAGGGCTACGAGCAGTACTTC. Residues: CASSYDREGYEQYF. The V call is TRBV7-2, the J call TRBJ2-7, with D perhaps matching TRBD1 or TRBD2 (7 bases each). In germline, CDR1 is SGHTA, CDR2 FQGNSA. The V gene lost 4 bases and the J gene lost 3 bases, with 13 bases spanning the gap. The CDR3 is made up of 14 amino acids.

This clonotype came up a few times. V gene TRBV24-1 combines with J gene TRBJ2-7; D is possibly TRBD1 (6 bases). Trimming pared 5 bases from V and 2 bases from J, leaving 12 bases between. The V gene's germline CDR1 is KGHDR and CDR2 SFDVKD. The CDR3 spans 14 residues. CDR3 in amino acids: CATSAGDNPYEQYF. The CDR3 DNA is TGTGCCACCAGTGCCGGGGACAATCCCTACGAGCAGTACTTC.

This clonotype appeared a few times. The V call is TRBV12-3 or TRBV12-4, the J call TRBJ2-4, with D unresolved. Trimming cost V 6 bases and J 0 bases, with 18 bases left between them. This CDR3 has 17 residues. The CDR3 protein is CASSSFRLRAAKNIQYF. CDR3 coding DNA: TGTGCCAGCAGCTCCTTTCGCTTACGGGCAGCCAAAAACATTCAGTACTTC.

The chain has TRBV5-6 and TRBJ2-2; D remains ambiguous. V was trimmed by 2 bases and J by 4 bases, leaving 12 bases between them. Germline CDR1 SGHDT, CDR2 YYEEEE. This CDR3 spans 15 amino acids. CDR3 loop: CASSFQNTVTGELFF. As DNA, the CDR3 is TGTGCCAGCAGCTTCCAGAATACTGTCACCGGGGAGCTGTTTTTT.

This clonotype was seen repeatedly, ten times or more. The J gene is TRBJ2-7, the V gene TRBV10-3; 8 nucleotides align to TRBD1. Germline trimming cut 6 bases from V and 4 bases from J; bases unmatched to any gene: 8. From germline, CDR1 is ENHRY and CDR2 SYGVKD. This CDR3 contains 14 residues. The CDR3 is CAISKGQGGYEQYF. Here the CDR3 DNA reads TGTGCCATCAGCAAAGGACAGGGCGGGTACGAGCAGTACTTC.

The sample holds a few counts of this clonotype. The chain couples TRBV4-3 to TRBJ2-3, with a weak D call TRBD1 (5 bases). CDR1 and CDR2 from the germline V gene are LGHNA and YSLEER. Trimming shortened V by 1 base and J by 2 bases, and 10 bases separated the two germline ends. This CDR3 region has 15 residues. The CDR3 bases are TGCGCCAGCAGCCAAGGTCAGGGATTCACAGATACGCAGTATTTT. Protein: CASSQGQGFTDTQYF.

This clonotype has just a few counts. The rearrangement uses TRBV2 and TRBJ2-7; 13 nucleotides match TRBD2. After removal of 8 bases from V and 4 bases from J, the junction contained 5 bases not matched to a gene. Germline values: CDR1 SNHLY, CDR2 FYNNEI. The CDR3 is 14 amino acids. The CDR3: CASARLAGGYEQYF. In DNA, the CDR3 is TGTGCCAGCGCCAGACTAGCGGGAGGTTACGAGCAGTACTTC.